These 26 T cell receptor beta chains were sequenced from one sample in a study of early T cells in non-severe SARS-CoV-2 infection. MiXCR, applied by TCRdb to the 5' RACE reads, yields one record per CDR3 protein. The table records 90,000 to 120,000 distinct CDR3 sequences, around 10% of them present only once. Sequences were obtained from whole blood. These receptor sequences come from an adult who was a healthcare worker with PCR-confirmed SARS-CoV-2 infection or an uninfected control (not recorded which).

V is TRBV6-6 and J is TRBJ1-2, with 7 bases lining up with TRBD1. CDR3 length: 12 residues. CDR1 and CDR2 from the germline V gene are MNHNY and SVGAGI (reference sequence). Trimming cost V 11 bases and J 6 bases; bases outside gene matches: 9. CDR3 loop: CAGRDSLNGYTF. For the CDR3, the DNA is TGTGCCGGCCGGGACAGCCTTAATGGCTACACCTTC.

This clonotype came up many times. V usage is TRBV7-8 and J usage is TRBJ1-1; the match to TRBD1 covers 10 bases. There are 17 residues in the CDR3. The V gene's germline CDR1 is SGHVS and CDR2 FQNEAQ. Losses at the gene ends were 1 base for V and 5 bases for J; bases not matched to a gene: 10. This CDR3 is CASSLGRQGAFRTEAFF. The CDR3 DNA is TGTGCCAGCAGCTTAGGGCGACAGGGGGCTTTTAGGACTGAAGCTTTCTTT.

This clonotype was counted only a few times. The CDR3 loop is CASSLGGQMAFF. CDR3 DNA: TGTGCCAGCAGCTTAGGCGGGCAGATGGCTTTCTTT. This chain uses TRBV7-9 with TRBJ1-1; unclear D gene. The CDR3 has 12 amino acids. V lost 1 base to trimming and J lost 11 bases, with 11 bases between them. Per germline, CDR1 SEHNR and CDR2 FQNEAQ (reference sequence).

On this clonotype itself: One end of the junction is discordant with germline, which a read error may explain. The DNA for the CDR3 is TGTGCCAGCAGTCAAGGAGCGGGAGGGGTCGGTGAGCAGTTCTTC. Protein sequence: CASSQGAGGVGEQFF. This chain connects TRBV3-1 to TRBJ2-1, with 10 bases matching TRBD2. Germline loops: CDR1 LGHDT, CDR2 YNNKEL (reference sequence). The CDR3 runs 15 residues.

This clonotype came up a few times. V and J are TRBV7-2 and TRBJ2-7; TRBD2 might be the D (6 bases). CDR3 size: 16 residues. V was clipped by 4 bases and J by 3 bases, with 19 bases between them. Germline CDR1 reads SGHTA; CDR2 reads FQGNSA. The CDR3 DNA follows: TGTGCCAGCAGCTCCGAACGTAGCGGAGGGGTCTACGAGCAGTACTTC. It encodes CASSSERSGGVYEQYF.

The chain combines TRBV20-1 with TRBJ1-5, with 10 bases matching TRBD1. The germline V gene has CDR1 DFQATT and CDR2 SNEGSKA (reference sequence). The V and J ends lost 6 bases and 6 bases, in that order; junction bases with no gene match: 8. The CDR3 loop spans 14 amino acids. CDR3 DNA: TGCAGTGCCAGACAGGGGGCAGAGGGTCAGCCCCAGCATTTT. Translating gives CSARQGAEGQPQHF.

The chain combines TRBV12-3 or TRBV12-4 with TRBJ1-3; 8 positions match TRBD1. Losses at the gene ends were 6 bases for V and 7 bases for J; bases not matched to a gene: 8. This CDR3 has 14 amino acids. The CDR3 region is CASSPDRVKNTIYF. The CDR3 DNA reads as TGTGCCAGCAGCCCGGACAGGGTAAAGAACACCATATATTTT.

CDR3 region: CSVEGSTDTQYF. CDR3 nucleotide sequence: TGCAGCGTTGAAGGAAGCACAGATACGCAGTATTTT. The chain recombines TRBV29-1 with TRBJ2-3; D not certain. CDR3 size: 12 residues. Trimming stripped 1 base from V and 0 bases from J, with 2 bases between. Germline loops: CDR1 SQVTM, CDR2 ANQGSEA.

This clonotype turned up a few times. The chain has TRBV24-1 and TRBJ2-2, with 7 bases lining up with TRBD2. Trimming removed 0 bases from V and 4 bases from J; junction bases left unmatched: 4. Per germline, CDR1 KGHDR and CDR2 SFDVKD. This CDR3 spans 16 amino acids. CDR3 sequence (DNA): TGTGCCACCAGTGATTTGGCGGGGGATCCCACCGGGGAGCTGTTTTTT. Amino acid sequence: CATSDLAGDPTGELFF.

J is TRBJ2-7 and V is TRBV12-3 or TRBV12-4; the match to TRBD2 covers 9 bases. V lost 6 bases, J lost 2 bases, and 5 bases stayed unmatched. CDR3 length: 14 amino acids. The CDR3 reads CASREAGGPYEQYF. In nucleotides, the CDR3 is TGTGCCAGCAGGGAAGCGGGAGGCCCCTACGAGCAGTACTTC.

This clonotype was observed a handful of times. The chain is built from TRBV18 and TRBJ1-2; tentative D call: TRBD1 (6 bases). Between the trimmed V and J ends, which lost 0 bases and 10 bases, there was a span of 15 bases. CDR3 length: 14 amino acids. The germline V gene encodes CDR1 KGHSH and CDR2 LQKENI. CDR3: CASSPPVRDKSYTF. CDR3 coding DNA: TGTGCCAGCTCACCACCGGTTAGGGACAAATCCTACACCTTC.

The genes are TRBV5-1 and TRBJ1-2; 9 nucleotides agree with TRBD1. J lost 2 bases, V lost 6 bases, and 8 bases had no gene match. The CDR3 is 15 amino acids. CDR1 is SGHRS and CDR2 is YFSETQ in the germline V gene. The CDR3 here is CASTRTGQGNYGYTF. The CDR3 nucleotides are TGCGCCAGCACTCGGACGGGACAGGGAAACTATGGCTACACCTTC.

The rearrangement joins TRBV28 to TRBJ2-3; TRBD2 is a possible D gene (6 bases). The V and J ends lost 3 bases and 1 base respectively, with 8 bases between them. The CDR3 extends over 14 amino acids. Germline values: CDR1 MDHEN, CDR2 SYDVKM. CDR3 region: CASSFGGRTDTQYF. CDR3 bases: TGTGCCAGCAGTTTCGGGGGACGCACAGATACGCAGTATTTT.

This clonotype has at least ten counts. V and J are TRBV30 and TRBJ2-4; 9 bases match TRBD1. This CDR3 is built from 14 residues. CDR1 and CDR2 from the germline V gene are GTSNPN and SVGIG (reference sequence). V shed 8 bases, J shed 1 base, and the junction held 6 bases outside the gene matches. Here the CDR3 DNA reads TGTGCCGGGGGACAGGGAACGGCCAAAAACATTCAGTACTTC. It translates to CAGGQGTAKNIQYF.

The CDR3 sequence: CASWGNGYTF. DNA of the CDR3: TGTGCCAGCTGGGGTAATGGCTACACCTTC. The chain couples TRBV6-2 or TRBV6-3 to TRBJ1-2, with D hard to call. V lost 8 bases, J lost 6 bases, and 7 bases lay in between. Germline CDR1 reads MNHEY; CDR2 reads SVGEGT. CDR3 length: 10 residues.

The CDR3 loop is CSASTGARRQETQYF. The CDR3 DNA reads as TGCAGTGCTAGCACTGGGGCGCGCAGGCAAGAGACCCAGTACTTC. The chain carries TRBV20-1 and TRBJ2-5; possible D gene TRBD1, 5 bases. Trimming cost V 3 bases and J 2 bases, with 16 bases left between them. This CDR3 has 15 residues. Germline assignment: CDR1 DFQATT and CDR2 SNEGSKA (reference sequence).

This clonotype showed up many times. The chain employs TRBV7-8 and TRBJ2-3, with 10 bases identical to TRBD2. Germline lookup yields CDR1 SGHVS and CDR2 FQNEAQ. There are 18 residues in the CDR3. V trimming: 6 bases; J trimming: 7 bases; junction bases outside the gene matches: 19. In DNA form, the CDR3 reads TGTGCCAGCAGTTCTCCCCTGGCCGCGGCTAGCGGGAGAAATACGCAGTATTTT. This translates into CASSSPLAAASGRNTQYF.

This clonotype was picked up many times. This chain links TRBV12-3 or TRBV12-4 with TRBJ2-1; D possibly corresponds to TRBD2 (5 bases). The CDR3 has 14 amino acids. Trimming took off 3 bases at V and 4 bases at J, with 10 bases between the two ends. In nucleotides, the CDR3 is TGTGCCAGCAGTTTTGTGAGCGGTTACAATGAGCAGTTCTTC. The encoded protein is CASSFVSGYNEQFF.

There are a few counts of this clonotype. This chain joins TRBV18 and TRBJ2-4; D tentatively reads TRBD1 or TRBD2 (5 bases each). V was cut by 3 bases and J by 0 bases, with 15 bases left in between. Per germline, CDR1 KGHSH and CDR2 LQKENI. The CDR3 sequence is 17 residues long. The CDR3 here is CASSPPGRFLAKNIQYF. CDR3 DNA sequence: TGTGCCAGCTCACCGCCGGGGCGTTTCCTAGCCAAAAACATTCAGTACTTC.

The sample holds a few counts of this clonotype. The chain combines TRBV7-9 with TRBJ2-7; D possibly corresponds to TRBD2 (6 bases). The CDR3 spans 15 residues. Germline assignment: CDR1 SEHNR and CDR2 FQNEAQ (reference sequence). Trimming removed 1 base from V and 3 bases from J, with 13 bases in between. CDR3 DNA sequence: TGTGCCAGCAGCTTAGTTGGCGCTAGCGACTACGAGCAGTACTTC. Translation gives CASSLVGASDYEQYF. Variable domain in full (rest from reference TRBV7-9 and TRBJ2-7): DTGVSQNPRHKITKRGQNVTFRCDPISEHNRLYWYRQTLGQGPEFLTYFQNEAQLEKSRLLSDRFSAERPKGSFSTLEIQRTEQGDSAMYLCASSLVGASDYEQYFGPGTRLTVT.

This clonotype was observed many times. The gene calls are TRBV29-1 and TRBJ2-7; D is ambiguous. This CDR3 is 11 amino acids long. Germline lookup yields CDR1 SQVTM and CDR2 ANQGSEA. Between the trimmed V and J ends, which lost 6 bases and 3 bases, there was a span of 9 bases. CDR3 sequence: CSVSHLYEQYF. The CDR3 DNA follows: TGCAGCGTCTCACACCTCTACGAGCAGTACTTC.

A few counts support this clonotype. The rearrangement uses TRBV4-2 and TRBJ2-2; D gene unclear. Between the trimmed V and J ends, which lost 0 bases and 6 bases, there was a span of 11 bases. Germline values: CDR1 LGHNA, CDR2 YNFKEQ. CDR3 length equals 15 residues. Here the CDR3 DNA reads TGTGCCAGCAGCCAAGATCTAGGAAGTGCCGGGGAGCTGTTTTTT. Its translation is CASSQDLGSAGELFF.

In this sample, this clonotype turned up a few times. This chain joins TRBV5-1 and TRBJ2-3; D might be TRBD2 (6 bases). Germline loops: CDR1 SGHRS, CDR2 YFSETQ. The CDR3 is 14 residues long. Trimming took off 2 bases at V and 6 bases at J, with 13 bases between the two ends. For the CDR3, the DNA is TGCGCCAGCAGCTTCGGAGCCGCGGGGGATACGCAGTATTTT. Translation gives CASSFGAAGDTQYF.

This clonotype appeared once. The V and J genes are TRBV28 and TRBJ2-7, with a tentative D call TRBD1 (6 bases). The CDR3 covers 14 residues. Germline assignment: CDR1 MDHEN and CDR2 SYDVKM. V was clipped by 5 bases and J by 2 bases, with 13 bases between them. CDR3 in amino acids: CASSPRGTPYEQYF. DNA for the CDR3: TGTGCCAGCAGTCCCAGGGGCACCCCCTACGAGCAGTACTTC.

Ten or more counts support this clonotype. This chain joins TRBV25-1 and TRBJ2-7; D might be TRBD2 (6 bases). The CDR3 length is 14 residues. The germline V gene has CDR1 MGHDK and CDR2 SYGVNS. Trimming pared 3 bases from V and 0 bases from J, leaving 9 bases between. CDR3 nucleotides: TGTGCCAGCAGTGAGGACGGGAGCTCCTACGAGCAGTACTTC. Protein sequence: CASSEDGSSYEQYF.

This clonotype was counted between two and nine times. The V gene is TRBV19, the J gene TRBJ1-5; D not certain. V was shortened by 3 bases and J by 0 bases, with 12 bases between the two germline ends. Germline V gene data show CDR1 as LNHDA and CDR2 as SQIVND (reference sequence). The CDR3 totals 16 residues. DNA for the CDR3: TGTGCCAGTAGTATTCAATCCACTTATAGCAATCAGCCCCAGCATTTT. Its translation: CASSIQSTYSNQPQHF.